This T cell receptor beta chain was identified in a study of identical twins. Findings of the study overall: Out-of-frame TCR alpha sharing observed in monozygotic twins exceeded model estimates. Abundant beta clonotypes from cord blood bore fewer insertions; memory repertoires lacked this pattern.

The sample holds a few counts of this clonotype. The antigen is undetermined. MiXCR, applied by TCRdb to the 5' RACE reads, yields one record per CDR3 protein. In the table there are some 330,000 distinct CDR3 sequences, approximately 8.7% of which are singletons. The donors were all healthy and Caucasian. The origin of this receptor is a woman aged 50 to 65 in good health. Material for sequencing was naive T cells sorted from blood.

CDR3 in DNA: TGCGCCAGCAGCTTGAAGCCAGCGGGAGGGCCTGAGACCCAGTACTTC. Translating it yields CASSLKPAGGPETQYF. The chain combines TRBV5-1 with TRBJ2-5; 10 bases are shared with TRBD2. Germline V CDR1 and CDR2: SGHRS, YFSETQ. V lost 1 base, J lost 5 bases, and 8 bases stayed unmatched. The CDR3 runs to 16 residues.